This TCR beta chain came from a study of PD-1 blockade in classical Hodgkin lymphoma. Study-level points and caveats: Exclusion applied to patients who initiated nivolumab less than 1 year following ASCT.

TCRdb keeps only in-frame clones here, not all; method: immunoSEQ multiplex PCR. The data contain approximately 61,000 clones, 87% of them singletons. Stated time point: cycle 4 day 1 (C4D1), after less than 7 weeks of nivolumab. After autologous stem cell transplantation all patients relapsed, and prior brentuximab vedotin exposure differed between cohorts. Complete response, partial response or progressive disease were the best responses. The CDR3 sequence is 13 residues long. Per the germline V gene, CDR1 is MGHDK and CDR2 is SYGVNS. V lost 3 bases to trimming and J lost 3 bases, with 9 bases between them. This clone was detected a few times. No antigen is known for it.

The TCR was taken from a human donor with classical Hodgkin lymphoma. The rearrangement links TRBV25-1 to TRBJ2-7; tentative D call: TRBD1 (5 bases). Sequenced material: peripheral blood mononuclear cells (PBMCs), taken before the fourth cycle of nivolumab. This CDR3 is CASSDWQGYEQYF. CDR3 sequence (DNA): TGTGCCAGCAGTGACTGGCAGGGCTACGAGCAGTACTTC.